These 30 T cell receptor beta chains came from one sample sequenced in a study of CXCR3-negative and CXCR3-positive naive CD8 T cells. cDNA libraries for TRB were generated by 5' RACE incorporating UMI labels. Each CDR3 protein gets one entry in TCRdb, which reprocessed the 5' RACE reads and gives no DNA. The table counts about 42,000 distinct CDR3 sequences; 2% to 2.5% lies in the top ten. The sample consisted of naive CXCR3- CD8+ T cells from blood. Subset specified: CD45RO-CCR7+CD27+CD95- naive CD8+ T cells lacking CXCR3 (TNR3-). These receptors were collected from a human donor in good health. Some clones in this sample may be carry-over from other donors' samples.

V usage is TRBV29-1 and J usage is TRBJ1-2; TCRdb reports TRBD1, a call that lacks DNA to check it against. Germline V gene lookup returns CDR1 SQVTM and CDR2 ANQGSEA. This CDR3 region has 14 residues. CDR3: CSVEDLHGRGGYTF.

V gene TRBV29-1 combines with J gene TRBJ2-7; no DNA is available, so the TRBD1 call from TCRdb remains unchecked. CDR3 length: 13 amino acids. Germline CDR1 SQVTM, CDR2 ANQGSEA. The chain's CDR3 is CSAQPGQGYEQYF.

The chain has TRBV20-1 and TRBJ2-2; the TRBD2 assignment by TCRdb is unverifiable without DNA. The CDR3 length is 16 residues. The germline CDR1 and CDR2 sequences are DFQATT and SNEGSKA (reference sequence). The CDR3 spells CSARDMGSGVTGELFF.

V is TRBV20-1 and J is TRBJ1-2. Germline values: CDR1 DFQATT, CDR2 SNEGSKA (reference sequence). The CDR3 is 16 amino acids. The CDR3 sequence: CSAETGTADPYYGYTF.

The chain links TRBV10-3 to TRBJ2-7; there is no DNA to check the TCRdb D call of TRBD1. This CDR3 contains 14 residues. The germline CDR1 and CDR2 sequences are ENHRY and SYGVKD. This CDR3 is CAISETGVSYEQYF.

The genes are TRBV29-1 and TRBJ2-2; TCRdb's assignment of TRBD1 cannot be checked, as there is no DNA. The CDR3 runs to 12 residues. Per germline, CDR1 SQVTM and CDR2 ANQGSEA. The CDR3 region is CSVAGATGELFF.

The chain links TRBV11-2 to TRBJ2-2. Germline CDR1 SGHAT, CDR2 FQNNGV. The CDR3 loop spans 11 amino acids. CDR3 loop: CASSLAGELFF.

The J gene is TRBJ1-1, the V gene TRBV3-1. Germline assignment: CDR1 LGHDT and CDR2 YNNKEL (reference sequence). The CDR3 contains 14 residues. CDR3 amino acids: CASSYGELNTEAFF.

The chain is built from TRBV19 and TRBJ2-1; the TRBD1 assignment by TCRdb is unverifiable without DNA. Germline V gene sequence: CDR1 LNHDA, CDR2 SQIVND (reference sequence). This CDR3 is built from 16 residues. This CDR3 is CASSPLAGGGYNEQFF.

The rearrangement links TRBV9 to TRBJ2-1; the TCRdb D gene call, TRBD2, has no DNA to confirm it. The germline gives CDR1 SGDLS, CDR2 YYNGEE. CDR3 length: 15 residues. This CDR3 is CASSSQAGGHNEQFF.

V usage is TRBV4-1 and J usage is TRBJ2-5. The CDR3 has 14 amino acids. The germline gives CDR1 MGHRA, CDR2 YSYEKL. The chain's CDR3 is CASSQGNSWETQYF.

V gene TRBV7-6 combines with J gene TRBJ1-1; TCRdb indicates TRBD1, and absent DNA this call remains unverified. Per the germline V gene, CDR1 is SGHVS and CDR2 is FNYEAQ. The CDR3 consists of 12 residues. The CDR3 sequence is CASSPGLTEAFF.

This chain links TRBV6-6 with TRBJ2-5; the D gene TCRdb calls, TRBD1, cannot be checked with no DNA. The length of the CDR3 is 14 residues. Germline V gene data show CDR1 as MNHNY and CDR2 as SVGAGI (reference sequence). CDR3 protein: CASSATELQETQYF.

The chain combines TRBV12-3 or TRBV12-4 with TRBJ1-1. The CDR3 has 13 amino acids. CDR3 amino acids: CASSLGRNTEAFF.

The chain joins TRBV7-9 to TRBJ2-7; the D gene TCRdb calls, TRBD1, cannot be checked with no DNA. This CDR3 comprises 15 residues. From germline, CDR1 is SEHNR and CDR2 FQNEAQ (reference sequence). The CDR3: CASSSPGQIFYEQYF.

This chain connects TRBV12-3 or TRBV12-4 to TRBJ2-3. The CDR3 totals 11 residues. The CDR3 loop reads CASRHADTQYF.

The rearrangement uses TRBV12-3 or TRBV12-4 and TRBJ2-1; the TCRdb D gene call, TRBD2, has no DNA to confirm it. The CDR3 runs 15 residues. The chain's CDR3 is CASRPTSGVSNEQFF.

The chain uses TRBV7-2 and TRBJ1-1. The CDR3 runs 13 residues. Germline values: CDR1 SGHTA, CDR2 FQGNSA. The CDR3 spells CASSLESNTEAFF.

The chain joins TRBV28 to TRBJ2-1. Germline CDR1 MDHEN, CDR2 SYDVKM. The CDR3 covers 11 residues. CDR3 in amino acids: CASSFRDEQFF.

The chain recombines TRBV6-5 with TRBJ1-4; TCRdb's assignment of TRBD1 cannot be checked, as there is no DNA. Germline CDR1 and CDR2: MNHEY and SVGAGI. This CDR3 contains 14 residues. CDR3 sequence: CASSYWAGHEKLFF.

The V and J genes are TRBV30 and TRBJ1-4. Germline assignment: CDR1 GTSNPN and CDR2 SVGIG (reference sequence). This CDR3 is 14 amino acids long. The CDR3 sequence is CAWSITATNEKLFF.

The chain has TRBV4-2 and TRBJ2-1; TCRdb calls TRBD2, which cannot be checked without DNA. Germline V CDR1 and CDR2: LGHNA, YNFKEQ. CDR3 length equals 16 residues. The CDR3: CASSQEGRGVYNEQFF.

This chain connects TRBV10-1 to TRBJ1-1; TCRdb's D call, TRBD1, is unchecked because there is no DNA. The CDR3 covers 13 residues. Germline assignment: CDR1 WNHNN and CDR2 SYGVQD (reference sequence). The CDR3 reads CASMGQESAEAFF.

This sequence joins TRBV27 and TRBJ2-7; without DNA, the TCRdb call of TRBD2 cannot be checked. Germline values: CDR1 MNHEY, CDR2 SMNVEV (reference sequence). The CDR3 sequence is 16 residues long. CDR3 in amino acids: CASSPHLPDTSYEQYF.

The chain combines TRBV5-1 with TRBJ2-5; as DNA is missing, the TRBD1 call by TCRdb cannot be tested. The CDR3 totals 14 residues. CDR1 and CDR2 (germline): SGHRS, YFSETQ. CDR3 amino acids: CASSFGQGQETQYF. Filled out from reference TRBV5-1 and TRBJ2-5, the complete variable domain reads KAGVTQTPRYLIKTRGQQVTLSCSPISGHRSVSWYQQTPGQGLQFLFEYFSETQRNKGNFPGRFSGRQFSNSRSEMNVSTLELGDSALYLCASSFGQGQETQYFGPGTRLLVL.

The chain uses TRBV7-2 and TRBJ2-1; no DNA is available, so the TRBD1 call from TCRdb remains unchecked. Germline CDR1 reads SGHTA; CDR2 reads FQGNSA. This CDR3 comprises 16 residues. The CDR3 reads CASSVPGTGGNNEQFF.

The rearrangement joins TRBV6-2 or TRBV6-3 to TRBJ2-7; no DNA is available, so the TRBD2 call from TCRdb remains unchecked. Germline CDR1 is MNHEY and CDR2 is SVGEGT. The CDR3 totals 16 residues. The CDR3 here is CASSYSSRAGDYEQYF.

J is TRBJ2-1 and V is TRBV12-3 or TRBV12-4. The CDR3 length is 12 residues. CDR3 residues: CASSFGLDEQFF.

The genes are TRBV12-3 or TRBV12-4 and TRBJ2-3; TCRdb outputs TRBD2, but without DNA this stays unchecked. The CDR3 extends over 16 amino acids. The CDR3 spells CASSRDSVWIPDTQYF.

The CDR3 sequence: CASSFPPDGGETQYF. The chain joins TRBV11-2 to TRBJ2-5; with no DNA, the TCRdb D assignment of TRBD1 cannot be verified. CDR1 is SGHAT and CDR2 is FQNNGV in the germline V gene. This CDR3 has 15 amino acids.